This passage covers 27 T cell receptor beta chains from one sample sequenced in a study of T cell repertoires in cytomegalovirus infection. Each CDR3 protein gets one entry after TCRdb re-called the reads with MiXCR. Of about 230,000 distinct CDR3 sequences detected, roughly 22% appear once; the ten largest clones hold 18%. Sequencing was done on a sample of CD8+ T cells from PBMCs. The receptor set was obtained from a human donor in good health (CMV status not recorded). Some clones in this sample may be carry-over from other donors' samples.

The chain combines TRBV7-9 with TRBJ2-7, with a possible D match to TRBD1 (6 bases). The CDR3 is 19 amino acids. V dropped 2 bases and J dropped 0 bases, with 23 bases sitting between them. Germline assignment: CDR1 SEHNR and CDR2 FQNEAQ (reference sequence). The CDR3 sequence is CASSLPAWGQGPSSYEQYF. For the CDR3, the DNA is TGTGCCAGCAGCTTACCGGCGTGGGGGCAGGGACCAAGCTCCTACGAGCAGTACTTC.

This clonotype turned up a few times. The chain carries TRBV20-1 and TRBJ2-4, with 7 bases aligning to TRBD1. Germline CDR1 is DFQATT and CDR2 is SNEGSKA (reference sequence). J lost 5 bases, V lost 1 base, and 2 bases had no gene match. CDR3 length equals 13 residues. Here the CDR3 reads CSARVGTENIQYF. The CDR3 DNA follows: TGCAGTGCTAGAGTCGGGACAGAAAACATTCAGTACTTC.

V gene TRBV27 combines with J gene TRBJ2-7; 7 bases fit TRBD1. The CDR3 contains 14 residues. V shed 0 bases, J shed 2 bases, and the junction held 1 base outside the gene matches. Germline CDR1 is MNHEY and CDR2 is SMNVEV (reference sequence). This CDR3 reads CASSLSGTAYEQYF. The CDR3 bases are TGTGCCAGCAGTTTATCCGGGACAGCCTACGAGCAGTACTTC.

The chain joins TRBV9 to TRBJ2-3; D gene unclear. The length of the CDR3 is 12 residues. CDR1 and CDR2 (germline): SGDLS, YYNGEE. V was cut by 5 bases and J by 8 bases, with 12 bases left in between. CDR3 region: CASSDNIGTQYF. The CDR3 DNA reads as TGTGCCAGCAGTGACAACATTGGTACGCAGTATTTT.

In this sample, this clonotype turned up a few times. CDR3 region: CASSLVGQGFAGELFF. In DNA, the CDR3 is TGTGCCAGCAGCTTAGTGGGACAGGGGTTTGCCGGGGAGCTGTTTTTT. The chain carries TRBV11-2 and TRBJ2-2; 10 bases map to TRBD1. The CDR3 is 16 amino acids. Germline-derived CDR1 and CDR2 are SGHAT and FQNNGV. The J segment lost 6 bases and the V segment lost 1 base, leaving 5 bases of the junction unmatched.

This clonotype was seen a few times. This sequence joins TRBV2 and TRBJ1-6; possibly TRBD1 for D (5 bases). Trimming took 3 bases from V and 0 from J, leaving 12 bases between them. CDR3 length equals 17 residues. Germline V gene data show CDR1 as SNHLY and CDR2 as FYNNEI. The CDR3 coding sequence is TGTGCCAGCAGTGATGGGCAGGGAGGCTCCTATAATTCACCCCTCCACTTT. Protein sequence: CASSDGQGGSYNSPLHF. The full variable domain, completed using reference TRBV2 and TRBJ1-6, is EPEVTQTPSHQVTQMGQEVILRCVPISNHLYFYWYRQILGQKVEFLVSFYNNEISEKSEIFDDQFSVERPDGSNFTLKIRSTKLEDSAMYFCASSDGQGGSYNSPLHFGNGTRLTVT.

This clonotype has more than one count but fewer than ten. The rearrangement joins TRBV28 to TRBJ2-7; no definite D call. V shed 6 bases and J shed 2 bases, with 14 bases lying between them. The germline V gene has CDR1 MDHEN and CDR2 SYDVKM. The CDR3 is made up of 14 amino acids. The CDR3 here is CASSSDTHTYEQYF. Written as DNA, the CDR3 is TGTGCCAGCAGCTCAGATACCCACACCTACGAGCAGTACTTC. Filled out from reference TRBV28 and TRBJ2-7, the complete variable domain reads DVKVTQSSRYLVKRTGEKVFLECVQDMDHENMFWYRQDPGLGLRLIYFSYDVKMKEKGDIPEGYSVSREKKERFSLILESASTNQTSMYLCASSSDTHTYEQYFGPGTRLTVT.

This clonotype is medium-sized in the sample. This chain joins TRBV28 and TRBJ2-7, with 8 bases matching TRBD1. Germline loops: CDR1 MDHEN, CDR2 SYDVKM. Germline trimming cut 1 base from V and 4 bases from J; bases unmatched to any gene: 3. The CDR3 runs to 14 residues. In nucleotides, the CDR3 is TGTGCCAGCAGTTTATCTGGACAGGGTTACGAGCAGTACTTC. Translated, it gives CASSLSGQGYEQYF.

This clonotype was observed many times. The rearrangement joins TRBV2 to TRBJ1-1; unclear D gene. Per the germline V gene, CDR1 is SNHLY and CDR2 is FYNNEI. There are 14 residues in the CDR3. V gave up 3 bases and J gave up 1 base, with 9 bases separating them. The CDR3 DNA is TGTGCCAGCAGTGAGTGGCACCAGAACACTGAAGCTTTCTTT. This encodes CASSEWHQNTEAFF.

This clonotype occurred many times. This chain links TRBV2 with TRBJ2-2, with a weak D call TRBD1 (5 bases). Looked up from germline, CDR1 is SNHLY and CDR2 is FYNNEI. The CDR3 has 16 residues. Trimming left V 5 bases short and J 1 base short, with 14 bases between. CDR3 protein: CASSPYRRQNTGELFF. The DNA of the CDR3 is TGTGCCAGCAGTCCTTACAGGCGACAGAACACCGGGGAGCTGTTTTTT. Together with reference TRBV2 and TRBJ2-2, the CDR3 gives the full variable domain: EPEVTQTPSHQVTQMGQEVILRCVPISNHLYFYWYRQILGQKVEFLVSFYNNEISEKSEIFDDQFSVERPDGSNFTLKIRSTKLEDSAMYFCASSPYRRQNTGELFFGEGSRLTVL.

The rearrangement uses TRBV11-2 and TRBJ2-5; D remains unclear. The CDR3 is 14 residues long. V gave up 2 bases and J gave up 0 bases, with 7 bases separating them. Germline CDR1 is SGHAT and CDR2 is FQNNGV. CDR3 sequence: CASSLSQYQETQYF. CDR3 nucleotides: TGTGCCAGCAGCTTATCGCAGTACCAAGAGACCCAGTACTTC.

In this sample, this clonotype turned up a few times. The V call is TRBV19, the J call TRBJ2-5; no reliable D call. The germline gives CDR1 LNHDA, CDR2 SQIVND (reference sequence). The CDR3 has 14 amino acids. V was trimmed by 6 bases and J by 5 bases, leaving 16 bases between them. CDR3 sequence (DNA): TGTGCCAGTAGGGCCTTCGGTGGGTCGGAGACCCAGTACTTC. Translation gives CASRAFGGSETQYF.

This clonotype was observed at least ten times. The chain joins TRBV27 to TRBJ2-7; D could derive from TRBD1 or TRBD2 (5 bases each). Trimming left V 4 bases short and J 0 bases short, with 13 bases between. CDR1 and CDR2 (germline): MNHEY, SMNVEV (reference sequence). The CDR3 is 15 residues long. In DNA, the CDR3 is TGTGCCAGCAGTTATCGGGGCGCGAGCTCCTACGAGCAGTACTTC. It codes for CASSYRGASSYEQYF.

This clonotype came up many times. The chain is built from TRBV2 and TRBJ2-7; D gene ambiguous. This CDR3 has 12 residues. The germline V gene has CDR1 SNHLY and CDR2 FYNNEI. Trimming left V 3 bases short and J 3 bases short, with 6 bases between. The CDR3 coding sequence is TGTGCCAGCAGTGACCTTTTCTACGAGCAGTACTTC. Amino acid sequence: CASSDLFYEQYF.

The rearrangement joins TRBV4-1 to TRBJ2-1; 8 bases align to TRBD1. Germline values: CDR1 MGHRA, CDR2 YSYEKL. The CDR3 runs 16 residues. V lost 3 bases and J lost 3; bases outside the gene matches: 7. CDR3 nucleotides: TGCGCCAGCAGCCACGGGCAGGGGGCTTTCTACAATGAGCAGTTCTTC. This encodes CASSHGQGAFYNEQFF.

The J gene is TRBJ1-1, the V gene TRBV6-1, with D possibly matching TRBD1 (6 bases). Trimming stripped 5 bases from V and 1 base from J, with 14 bases between. The CDR3 runs to 15 residues. CDR1 is MNHNS, CDR2 SASEGT, per germline. CDR3 region: CASSLAGASNTEAFF. The DNA of the CDR3 is TGTGCCAGCAGTCTGGCGGGGGCCTCGAACACTGAAGCTTTCTTT.

This clonotype was picked up a small number of times. The chain couples TRBV19 to TRBJ2-7; 9 nucleotides agree with TRBD1. After removal of 6 bases from V and 4 bases from J, the junction contained 7 bases not matched to a gene. Germline V lookup: CDR1 LNHDA, CDR2 SQIVND (reference sequence). The CDR3 loop spans 14 amino acids. CDR3 sequence (DNA): TGTGCCAGTAGCATTACAGGGGGCGCTTACGAGCAGTACTTC. Protein: CASSITGGAYEQYF.

There are many counts of this clonotype. J is TRBJ2-1 and V is TRBV7-2; 13 positions match TRBD2. Germline V lookup: CDR1 SGHTA, CDR2 FQGNSA. CDR3 length: 17 residues. Trimming removed 2 bases from V and 5 bases from J; junction bases left unmatched: 6. The CDR3 loop reads CASSLKLAGGPDNEQFF. The DNA of the CDR3 is TGTGCCAGCAGCTTAAAACTAGCGGGGGGGCCGGACAATGAGCAGTTCTTC.

This chain uses TRBV20-1 with TRBJ2-7; D is ambiguous. The CDR3 has 13 amino acids. Looked up from germline, CDR1 is DFQATT and CDR2 is SNEGSKA (reference sequence). The germline V and J ends were trimmed by 1 base and 6 bases, with 13 bases remaining between them. As DNA, the CDR3 is TGCAGTGCTAGAGCGACGGCGGCCGTCGAGCAGTACTTC. Encoded protein: CSARATAAVEQYF.

This sequence joins TRBV19 and TRBJ1-1; D might be TRBD1 (5 bases). Deletions cut 0 bases from V and 1 base from J, with 15 bases between. The CDR3 is 17 residues long. CDR1 LNHDA and CDR2 SQIVND come from the germline V gene (reference sequence). CDR3 residues: CASSIEPGYQGNTEAFF. The DNA of the CDR3 is TGTGCCAGTAGTATAGAACCAGGGTATCAGGGGAACACTGAAGCTTTCTTT. The complete variable domain, with remaining parts taken from reference TRBV19 and TRBJ1-1, reads DGGITQSPKYLFRKEGQNVTLSCEQNLNHDAMYWYRQDPGQGLRLIYYSQIVNDFQKGDIAEGYSVSREKKESFPLTVTSAQKNPTAFYLCASSIEPGYQGNTEAFFGQGTRLTVV.

The genes are TRBV28 and TRBJ2-5; 11 bases line up with TRBD2. Germline V CDR1 and CDR2: MDHEN, SYDVKM. CDR3 length equals 19 residues. Losses at the gene ends were 3 bases for V and 0 bases for J; bases not matched to a gene: 12. The CDR3 bases are TGTGCCAGCAGTTTTAGTCTAGCGGGGGGCCTCACTTACCAAGAGACCCAGTACTTC. Amino acids: CASSFSLAGGLTYQETQYF.

This clonotype came up a few times. This chain connects TRBV9 to TRBJ2-1, with D perhaps matching TRBD1 (5 bases). This CDR3 region has 15 residues. Looked up from germline, CDR1 is SGDLS and CDR2 is YYNGEE. Between the trimmed V and J ends, which lost 0 bases and 7 bases, there was a span of 14 bases. CDR3 DNA: TGTGCCAGCAGCGTAGCTCCGCCAGGGATAAATGAGCAGTTCTTC. Its translation is CASSVAPPGINEQFF.

This clonotype appeared a few times. The chain has TRBV28 and TRBJ1-5; D gene unclear. This CDR3 region has 15 residues. From germline, CDR1 is MDHEN and CDR2 SYDVKM. V lost 3 bases, J lost 4 bases, and 13 bases lay in between. This CDR3 is CASSFEGEGNQPQHF. As DNA, the CDR3 is TGTGCCAGCAGTTTTGAGGGAGAAGGGAATCAGCCCCAGCATTTT.

This clonotype was picked up a small number of times. V is TRBV29-1 and J is TRBJ2-3, with 8 bases aligning to TRBD1. The CDR3 loop spans 12 amino acids. V gave up 7 bases and J gave up 4 bases; unmatched junction bases: 4. Germline values: CDR1 SQVTM, CDR2 ANQGSEA. The CDR3 region is CSGRTGPDTQYF. CDR3 DNA sequence: TGCAGCGGTCGGACAGGGCCAGATACGCAGTATTTT.

The chain employs TRBV20-1 and TRBJ2-7; TRBD2 might be the D (5 bases). Between the trimmed V and J ends, which lost 2 bases and 0 bases, there was a span of 8 bases. Germline CDR1 is DFQATT and CDR2 is SNEGSKA (reference sequence). This CDR3 region has 13 residues. The CDR3 DNA sequence: TGCAGTGCTAGATGGGGAGACTCCTACGAGCAGTACTTC. It codes for CSARWGDSYEQYF.

As for this clonotype: This sequence may be a read error, since a much larger clone differs from it by one base. This chain uses TRBV7-9 with TRBJ2-2; 11 bases map to TRBD2. Germline loops: CDR1 SEHNR, CDR2 FQNEAQ (reference sequence). This CDR3 has 17 amino acids. Written as DNA, the CDR3 is TGTGCCAGCAGCTATACTAGCGGGGGTTATCGGACCGAGGAGCTGTTTTTT. Its protein product is CASSYTSGGYRTEELFF.

In its sample, this clonotype was seen once. A much more abundant neighbour one base away suggests this may be a read error. The V and J genes are TRBV28 and TRBJ1-6; TRBD1 aligns across 8 bases. Germline V CDR1 and CDR2: MDHEN, SYDVKM. The CDR3 runs to 17 residues. The CDR3 loop reads CASGLFVTGDLGSPLHF. In DNA form, the CDR3 reads TGTGCCAGCGGTTTATTCGTGACAGGGGACTTAGGTTCACCCCTCCACTTT.